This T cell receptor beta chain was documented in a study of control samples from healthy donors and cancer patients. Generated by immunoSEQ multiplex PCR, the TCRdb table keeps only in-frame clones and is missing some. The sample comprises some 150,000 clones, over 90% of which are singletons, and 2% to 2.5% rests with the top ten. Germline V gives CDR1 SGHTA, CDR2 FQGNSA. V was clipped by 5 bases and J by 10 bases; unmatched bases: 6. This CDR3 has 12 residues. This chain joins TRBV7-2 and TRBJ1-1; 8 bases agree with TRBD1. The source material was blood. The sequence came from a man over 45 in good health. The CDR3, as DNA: TGTGCCAGCAGCCCTGGACAGGGCAGAGCTTTCTTT. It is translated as CASSPGQGRAFF. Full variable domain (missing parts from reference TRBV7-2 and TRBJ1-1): GAGVSQSPSNKVTEKGKDVELRCDPISGHTALYWYRQSLGQGLEFLIYFQGNSAPDKSGLPSDRFSAERTGGSVSTLTIQRTQQEDSAVYLCASSPGQGRAFFGQGTRLTVV.